The clone carrying this T cell receptor (beta chain) was detected only once. The junction and the germline gene differ at one end; a read error may be behind it. These data originate in a study of OX40 agonist ivuxolimab in advanced cancers. The germline V gene has CDR1 SGHNT and CDR2 YENEEA. This CDR3 has 15 residues. Clones were sequenced by immunoSEQ multiplex PCR, and TCRdb holds only the in-frame ones, with some missing. This table has about 14,000 clones, over 75% appearing once. The TCR was taken from an adult with an advanced solid tumor such as melanoma, head and neck, liver or kidney cancer. The chain uses TRBV11-3 and TRBJ2-5, with D maybe TRBD1 (6 bases). Sequencing was performed on CD4+ or CD8+ T cells sorted from blood, taken in a trial of the OX40 agonist ivuxolimab. The chain's CDR3 is CASSLELGAQKTQYF. Written as DNA, the CDR3 is TGTGCCAGCAGCTTAGAATTGGGGGCCCAAAAGACCCAGTACTTC.